The 25 T cell receptor beta chains below all came from one sample that was sequenced in a study of graft-versus-host responses after intestinal transplantation. Sequencing used immunoSEQ multiplex PCR; TCRdb keeps in-frame clones, though not all of them. Of over 75,000 clones listed, 86% are singletons. Source: PBMCs, taken 255 days after intestinal transplant. Source of these receptors: a human patient who received an intestinal transplant, so some T cells may come from the graft donor.

Only a few counts were recorded for this clone. The rearrangement joins TRBV28 to TRBJ1-5; possibly TRBD1 for D (6 bases). The CDR3 has 16 residues. With 6 bases removed from V and 3 bases from J, the gap between germline ends came to 18 bases. The germline gives CDR1 MDHEN, CDR2 SYDVKM. CDR3 DNA: TGTGCCAGCAGCCCTAGAATGGACAGTCCCAATCAGCCCCAGCATTTT. It codes for CASSPRMDSPNQPQHF.

CDR3 protein: CASSPRGQNTGELFF. CDR3 nucleotide sequence: TGTGCCAGCTCACCCAGGGGGCAGAACACCGGGGAGCTGTTTTTT. The V and J genes are TRBV18 and TRBJ2-2; TRBD1 agrees at 8 bases. Germline V gene data show CDR1 as KGHSH and CDR2 as LQKENI. The CDR3 has 15 residues. Trimming removed 3 bases from V and 1 base from J; junction bases left unmatched: 1.

This clone was counted once. The chain links TRBV5-1 to TRBJ1-2; 8 nucleotides align to TRBD1. The CDR3 contains 15 residues. CDR1 and CDR2 from the germline V gene are SGHRS and YFSETQ. Trimming took 4 bases from V and 1 from J; bases not matched to a gene: 6. The CDR3 spells CASSMGQAHNYGYTF. The CDR3 region has the DNA TGCGCCAGCAGCATGGGACAGGCCCATAACTATGGCTACACCTTC. Full variable domain (outside the CDR3, taken from reference TRBV5-1 and TRBJ1-2): KAGVTQTPRYLIKTRGQQVTLSCSPISGHRSVSWYQQTPGQGLQFLFEYFSETQRNKGNFPGRFSGRQFSNSRSEMNVSTLELGDSALYLCASSMGQAHNYGYTFGSGTRLTVV.

This rearrangement joins TRBV14 to TRBJ2-6; the D is unclear. Per the germline V gene, CDR1 is SGHDN and CDR2 is FVKESK. There are 16 residues in the CDR3. V was clipped by 0 bases and J by 4 bases, with 10 bases between them. This chain's CDR3 is CASSQEVGWGANVLTF. CDR3 nucleotide sequence: TGTGCCAGCAGCCAAGAAGTCGGGTGGGGGGCCAACGTCCTGACTTTC.

The chain combines TRBV21-1 with TRBJ2-4. TRBV21-1 is deemed a pseudogene. The CDR3 is 15 residues long. The CDR3 nucleotides read TGTGCCAGCACCTTTGGGGGAAAGGCCAAAAACATTCAGTACTTC. As protein: CASTFGGKAKNIQYF.

The rearrangement joins TRBV28 to TRBJ2-7, with 8 positions matching TRBD1. The CDR3 has 16 residues. CDR1 and CDR2 from the germline V gene are MDHEN and SYDVKM. Unmatched junction bases numbered 12, after V lost 5 bases and J lost 3 bases. CDR3 bases: TGTGCCAGCAGTCTGGACAGGGAGGCCAGCTTCTACGAGCAGTACTTC. It is translated as CASSLDREASFYEQYF.

The CDR3 nucleotides are TGTGCCAGCAGTTTATGGCCGGTCGGCGGGAGGGTTTACGAGCAGTACTTC. This encodes CASSLWPVGGRVYEQYF. The J gene is TRBJ2-7, the V gene TRBV27, with 9 bases identical to TRBD2. In germline, CDR1 is MNHEY, CDR2 SMNVEV (reference sequence). The CDR3 consists of 17 residues. Trimming took 1 base from V and 4 from J; bases not matched to a gene: 11.

This chain joins TRBV7-5 and TRBJ2-7; the table's D gene call, TRBD1, was not cross checked with the DNA. TRBV7-5 is an annotated pseudogene. The CDR3 spans 17 residues. CDR3 sequence (DNA): TGTGCCAGAAGCTTAGCCGGCCCCGGGACAGGGGGGGACGAGCAGTACTTC. Translation gives CARSLAGPGTGGDEQYF.

The V and J genes are TRBV5-1 and TRBJ1-1, with a tentative D call TRBD1 (5 bases). V was cut by 2 bases and J by 0 bases, with 17 bases left in between. From germline, CDR1 is SGHRS and CDR2 YFSETQ. This CDR3 has 17 residues. CDR3 coding DNA: TGCGCCAGCAGCTTACTACCACCGACAGACATGAACACTGAAGCTTTCTTT. The encoded protein is CASSLLPPTDMNTEAFF. Full variable domain (missing parts from reference TRBV5-1 and TRBJ1-1): KAGVTQTPRYLIKTRGQQVTLSCSPISGHRSVSWYQQTPGQGLQFLFEYFSETQRNKGNFPGRFSGRQFSNSRSEMNVSTLELGDSALYLCASSLLPPTDMNTEAFFGQGTRLTVV.

The chain links TRBV7-9 to TRBJ1-2, with D uncertain. The length of the CDR3 is 14 residues. V was trimmed by 1 base and J by 8 bases, leaving 14 bases between them. The germline gives CDR1 SEHNR, CDR2 FQNEAQ (reference sequence). CDR3 residues: CASSLGFRDSGYTF. The CDR3 DNA reads TGTGCCAGCAGCTTAGGGTTCCGGGATTCCGGCTACACCTTC.

This chain links TRBV18 with TRBJ2-3; possible D gene TRBD2, 6 bases. The V end was cut by 3 bases, the J end by 4 bases, with 17 bases between. There are 16 residues in the CDR3. Germline CDR1 is KGHSH and CDR2 is LQKENI. CDR3 DNA sequence: TGTGCCAGCTCACCGGGAGGAGCGTTTATCCCAGATACGCAGTATTTT. Encoded protein: CASSPGGAFIPDTQYF.

This chain uses TRBV5-5 with TRBJ1-6; no clear D. Germline CDR1 SGHKS, CDR2 YYEKEE (reference sequence). The CDR3 totals 17 residues. V was pared by 0 bases and J by 5 bases, with 15 bases between. The CDR3 here is CASSLDGPLTHNSPLHF. CDR3 bases: TGTGCCAGCAGCTTGGACGGTCCCCTGACGCATAATTCACCCCTCCACTTT.

This chain uses TRBV18 with TRBJ2-2; D could derive from TRBD1 or TRBD2 (5 bases each). The CDR3 totals 15 residues. Looked up from germline, CDR1 is KGHSH and CDR2 is LQKENI. V dropped 3 bases and J dropped 0 bases, with 8 bases sitting between them. CDR3 coding DNA: TGTGCCAGCTCACCCGGGGCGACGAACACCGGGGAGCTGTTTTTT. Translating it yields CASSPGATNTGELFF.

The rearrangement joins TRBV28 to TRBJ2-1; D is unresolved. V dropped 4 bases and J dropped 3 bases, with 16 bases sitting between them. There are 16 residues in the CDR3. Germline V gene lookup returns CDR1 MDHEN and CDR2 SYDVKM. The CDR3 coding sequence is TGTGCCAGCAGTTCTCCTTCGATAAGCTTCTACAATGAGCAGTTCTTC. Its protein is CASSSPSISFYNEQFF.

The chain has TRBV11-2 and TRBJ1-1; 9 nucleotides match TRBD1. After removal of 4 bases from V and 7 bases from J, the junction contained 10 bases not matched to a gene. Germline CDR1 and CDR2: SGHAT and FQNNGV. CDR3 size: 15 residues. The CDR3 region is CASSSPNRGQIEAFF. The CDR3 DNA reads TGTGCCAGCAGCTCGCCGAACAGGGGGCAGATTGAAGCTTTCTTT. Supplemented by reference TRBV11-2 and TRBJ1-1, the full variable domain reads EAGVAQSPRYKIIEKRQSVAFWCNPISGHATLYWYQQILGQGPKLLIQFQNNGVVDDSQLPKDRFSAERLKGVDSTLKIQPAKLEDSAVYLCASSSPNRGQIEAFFGQGTRLTVV.

The rearrangement links TRBV11-1 to TRBJ2-2; either TRBD1 or TRBD2 may fit D (5 bases each). V was clipped by 5 bases and J by 5 bases, with 15 bases between them. Germline V CDR1 and CDR2: SGHAT, FQDESV (reference sequence). This CDR3 comprises 15 residues. In DNA, the CDR3 is TGTGCCAGCAGCCTGGGGACGATACCGACCGGGGAGCTGTTTTTT. Translated: CASSLGTIPTGELFF.

The J gene is TRBJ2-1, the V gene TRBV2, with 12 bases matching TRBD2. The CDR3 has 14 amino acids. Trimming at V came to 8 bases and at J to 7 bases, leaving 6 bases not matched to a gene. Germline assignment: CDR1 SNHLY and CDR2 FYNNEI. CDR3 loop: CASQRTSGVNEQFF. In DNA form, the CDR3 reads TGTGCCAGCCAAAGGACTAGCGGGGTTAATGAGCAGTTCTTC.

The chain employs TRBV28 and TRBJ1-4; 10 bases match TRBD1. J was trimmed by 3 bases and V by 2 bases; bases with no gene match: 3. CDR1 is MDHEN, CDR2 SYDVKM, per germline. CDR3 length: 16 amino acids. The CDR3 is CASSLGGQGSNEKLFF. The CDR3, as DNA: TGTGCCAGCAGTTTAGGGGGACAGGGGTCTAATGAAAAACTGTTTTTT. Together with reference TRBV28 and TRBJ1-4, the CDR3 gives the full variable domain: DVKVTQSSRYLVKRTGEKVFLECVQDMDHENMFWYRQDPGLGLRLIYFSYDVKMKEKGDIPEGYSVSREKKERFSLILESASTNQTSMYLCASSLGGQGSNEKLFFGSGTQLSVL.

The CDR3 DNA is TGTGCCACCAGCGGAATGTCGAAGGGGGACAGACAAATTTACGAGCAGTACGTC. This encodes CATSGMSKGDRQIYEQYV. The chain carries TRBV15 and TRBJ2-7, with TRBD1 matching over 7 bases. The ends lost 5 bases at V and 4 bases at J; junction bases unmatched: 20. The germline V gene has CDR1 LNHNV and CDR2 YYDKDF (reference sequence). The CDR3 spans 18 residues.

This chain joins TRBV6-1 and TRBJ2-7; no clear D gene. CDR3 length: 11 amino acids. Germline V gene sequence: CDR1 MNHNS, CDR2 SASEGT. The ends were cut back, 3 bases at V and 4 bases at J, with 4 bases in the middle. The chain's CDR3 is CASSEMYEQYF. As DNA, the CDR3 is TGTGCCAGCAGTGAGATGTACGAGCAGTACTTC.

This chain links TRBV6-1 with TRBJ1-2, with no clear D. Between the trimmed V and J ends, which lost 6 bases and 4 bases, there was a span of 18 bases. Germline CDR1 is MNHNS and CDR2 is SASEGT. The CDR3 runs 15 residues. The CDR3 region has the DNA TGTGCCAGCAGCCTGGAACTGTCCCCCGGCTATGGCTACACCTTC. Protein sequence: CASSLELSPGYGYTF.

This clone was counted a single time. The CDR3 DNA sequence: TGTGCCAGCAGTGATACGGGGGTTTACAATGAGCAGTTCTTC. It yields the protein CASSDTGVYNEQFF. This sequence joins TRBV27 and TRBJ2-1; tentative D call: TRBD2 (6 bases). Per germline, CDR1 MNHEY and CDR2 SMNVEV (reference sequence). Trimming removed 5 bases from V and 4 bases from J, with 12 bases in between. The CDR3 runs 14 residues.

This clone was counted a single time. This chain joins TRBV15 and TRBJ2-3; tentatively, D is TRBD2 (5 bases). Trimming shortened V by 3 bases and J by 8 bases, and 27 bases separated the two germline ends. Germline V gives CDR1 LNHNV, CDR2 YYDKDF (reference sequence). The CDR3 totals 18 residues. The DNA for the CDR3 is TGTGCCACCAGCAGTGACCCTGGCTGGCTAGCCGCTCCACTTACGCAGTATTTT. It codes for CATSSDPGWLAAPLTQYF.

The chain employs TRBV5-1 and TRBJ2-3; no clear D. This CDR3 is 14 amino acids long. V lost 7 bases and J lost 2, with 14 bases in between. Germline-derived CDR1 and CDR2 are SGHRS and YFSETQ. In nucleotides, the CDR3 is TGCGCCAGCGCGCCTAGGTGGGTCACAGATACGCAGTATTTT. Translation gives CASAPRWVTDTQYF.

The J gene is TRBJ2-5, the V gene TRBV5-1, with TRBD2 matching over 7 bases. Germline V gives CDR1 SGHRS, CDR2 YFSETQ. Germline trimming cut 2 bases from V and 0 bases from J; bases unmatched to any gene: 1. CDR3 size: 14 residues. This CDR3 reads CASSFLADQETQYF. Here the CDR3 DNA reads TGCGCCAGCAGCTTCCTAGCGGACCAAGAGACCCAGTACTTC.